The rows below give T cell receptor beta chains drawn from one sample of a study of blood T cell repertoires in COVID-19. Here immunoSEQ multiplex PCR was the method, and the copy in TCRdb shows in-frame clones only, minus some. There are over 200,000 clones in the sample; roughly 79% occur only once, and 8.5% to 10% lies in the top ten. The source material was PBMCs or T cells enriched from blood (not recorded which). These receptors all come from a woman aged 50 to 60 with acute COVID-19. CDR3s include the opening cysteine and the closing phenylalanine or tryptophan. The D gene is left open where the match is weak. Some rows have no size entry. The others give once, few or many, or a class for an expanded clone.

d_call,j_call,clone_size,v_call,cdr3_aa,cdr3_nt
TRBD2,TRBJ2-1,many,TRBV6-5,CASSYLGVLGGNEQFF,TGTGCCAGCAGTTACCTCGGGGTCTTGGGAGGGAATGAGCAGTTCTTC
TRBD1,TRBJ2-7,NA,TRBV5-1,CASRPTPGQIYEQYF,TGCGCCAGCAGGCCAACGCCGGGACAGATCTACGAGCAGTACTTC
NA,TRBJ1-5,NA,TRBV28,CASSPAGEPQHF,TGTGCCAGCAGCCCCGCCGGGGAGCCCCAGCATTTT
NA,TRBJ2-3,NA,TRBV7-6,CASSSIGGTGSTDTQYF,TGTGCCAGCAGTTCTATAGGGGGAACAGGTAGCACAGATACGCAGTATTTT
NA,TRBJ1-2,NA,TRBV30,CAWSVRGVF,TGTGCCTGGAGTGTACGGGGAGTCTTC
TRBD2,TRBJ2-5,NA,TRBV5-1,CASSSRLAGGRGAFETQYF,TGCGCCAGCAGCTCGCGACTAGCGGGGGGGCGTGGGGCATTCGAGACCCAGTACTTC
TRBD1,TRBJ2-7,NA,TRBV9,CASSVQGQGDYEQYF,TGTGCCAGCAGCGTCCAGGGACAGGGAGACTACGAGCAGTACTTC
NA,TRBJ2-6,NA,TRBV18,CASSPTEGLGANVLTF,TGTGCCAGCTCACCAACGGAGGGGCTGGGGGCCAACGTCCTGACTTTC
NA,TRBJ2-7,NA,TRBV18,CASSRGQLSYEQYF,TGTGCCAGCTCACGTGGACAATTGTCCTACGAGCAGTACTTC
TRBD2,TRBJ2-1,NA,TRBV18,CASSSGTSTYNEQFF,TGTGCCAGCTCATCCGGGACTAGTACCTACAATGAGCAGTTCTTC
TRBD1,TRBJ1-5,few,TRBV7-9,CASSLGQGSNQPQHF,TGTGCCAGCAGCTTAGGACAGGGGAGCAATCAGCCCCAGCATTTT
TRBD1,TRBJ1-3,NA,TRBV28,CASTSPQGAGGNTIYF,TGTGCCAGCACCTCCCCGCAGGGGGCGGGAGGAAACACCATATATTTT
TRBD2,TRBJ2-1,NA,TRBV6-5,CASSYGTSGRNEQFF,TGTGCCAGCAGTTACGGGACTAGCGGTCGCAATGAGCAGTTCTTC
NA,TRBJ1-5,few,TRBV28,CASSFRGRSSNQPQHF,TGTGCCAGCAGTTTCCGTGGGCGAAGCAGCAATCAGCCCCAGCATTTT
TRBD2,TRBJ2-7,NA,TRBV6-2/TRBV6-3,CASSTGTSGYEQYF,TGTGCCAGCAGCACCGGGACTAGCGGATACGAGCAGTACTTC
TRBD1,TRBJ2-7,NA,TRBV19,CASSLSGQGFYEQYF,TGTGCCAGTAGTCTATCGGGACAGGGGTTTTACGAGCAGTACTTC
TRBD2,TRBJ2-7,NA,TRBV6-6,CASSYRLAGGSEQYF,TGTGCCAGCAGTTACCGGCTAGCGGGGGGTTCCGAGCAGTACTTC
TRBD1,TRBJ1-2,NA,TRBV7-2,CASSLQGYYGYTF,TGTGCCAGCAGCCTACAGGGGTACTATGGCTACACCTTC
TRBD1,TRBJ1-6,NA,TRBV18,CASREARAGGNSPLHF,TGTGCCAGCCGAGAAGCTAGGGCAGGGGGCAATTCACCCCTCCACTTT
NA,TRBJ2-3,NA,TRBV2,CASSEAGGTQYF,TGTGCCAGCAGTGAAGCGGGGGGTACGCAGTATTTT
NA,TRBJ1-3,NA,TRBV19,CASTAGYSGNTIYF,TGTGCCAGCACAGCAGGTTACTCTGGAAACACCATATATTTT
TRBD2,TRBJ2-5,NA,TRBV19,CASSAREGETQYF,TGTGCCAGTAGTGCCCGGGAGGGGGAGACCCAGTACTTC
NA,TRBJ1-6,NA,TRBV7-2,CASSQQNSPLHF,TGTGCCAGCAGCCAACAGAATTCACCCCTCCACTTT
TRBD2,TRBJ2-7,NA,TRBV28,CASTSLTSGGGFYEQYF,TGTGCCAGCACCTCCCTGACTAGCGGAGGGGGTTTCTACGAGCAGTACTTC
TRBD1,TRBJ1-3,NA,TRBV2,CASGGDRVPGNTIYF,TGTGCCAGCGGGGGGGACAGGGTCCCTGGAAACACCATATATTTT
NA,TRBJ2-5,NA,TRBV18,CASSHQDSSGTQYF,TGTGCCAGCTCCCATCAGGATTCCTCAGGGACCCAGTACTTC
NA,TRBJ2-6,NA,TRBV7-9,CASSFQGIGANVLTF,TGTGCCAGCAGCTTCCAGGGGATAGGGGCCAACGTCCTGACTTTC
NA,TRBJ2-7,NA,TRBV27,CASSFPQGEQYF,TGTGCCAGCAGTTTCCCCCAGGGAGAGCAGTACTTC
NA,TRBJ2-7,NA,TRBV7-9,CASSLIGALSYEQYF,TGTGCCAGCAGCTTAATAGGGGCCCTCTCCTACGAGCAGTACTTC
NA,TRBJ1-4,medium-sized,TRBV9,CASSNGGASNEKLFF,TGTGCCAGCAGCAATGGGGGGGCGTCTAATGAAAAACTGTTTTTT
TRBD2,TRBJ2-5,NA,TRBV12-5,CASGLVRGGGQETQYF,TGTGCTAGTGGTTTGGTACGGGGCGGGGGGCAAGAGACCCAGTACTTC
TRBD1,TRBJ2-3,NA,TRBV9,CASSGGDRASDTQYF,TGTGCCAGCAGCGGGGGGGACAGGGCCTCAGATACGCAGTATTTT
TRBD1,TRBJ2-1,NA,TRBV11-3,CASSLPGQGVNEQFF,TGTGCCAGCAGCTTACCGGGACAGGGAGTAAATGAGCAGTTCTTC
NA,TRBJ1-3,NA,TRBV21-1,CASSKSQGSTGNTIYF,TGTGCCAGCAGCAAATCACAGGGTAGCACTGGAAACACCATATATTTT
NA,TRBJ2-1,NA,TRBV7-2,CASSSLTTMTYNEQFF,TGTGCCAGCAGCTCACTTACTACGATGACCTACAATGAGCAGTTCTTC
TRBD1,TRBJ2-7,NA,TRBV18,CASSPVGQGVYYEQYF,TGTGCCAGCTCACCAGTTGGGCAGGGGGTATACTACGAGCAGTACTTC
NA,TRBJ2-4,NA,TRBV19,CASSIGRAKNIQYF,TGTGCCAGTAGTATAGGCAGGGCCAAAAACATTCAGTACTTC
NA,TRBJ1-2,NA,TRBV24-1,CATESPNYGYTF,TGTGCCACCGAGAGCCCCAACTATGGCTACACCTTC
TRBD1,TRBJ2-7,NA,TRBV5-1,CASRDWTGAPSEQYF,TGCGCCAGCAGGGATTGGACAGGAGCCCCCTCCGAGCAGTACTTC
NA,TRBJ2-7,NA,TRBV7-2,CASTRSNSGGDNEQYF,TGTGCCAGCACCCGGTCAAATTCGGGGGGCGACAACGAGCAGTACTTC
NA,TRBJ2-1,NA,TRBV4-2,CASSQALGASYNEQFF,TGTGCCAGCAGCCAGGCCTTAGGGGCCTCCTACAATGAGCAGTTCTTC
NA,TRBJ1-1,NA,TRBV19,CASSIGWGSVVNTEAFF,TGTGCCAGTAGTATCGGATGGGGCTCTGTCGTGAACACTGAAGCTTTCTTT
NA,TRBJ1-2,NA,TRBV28,CASSFGLFGGGGELGYTF,TGTGCCAGCAGTTTTGGTCTATTCGGGGGAGGCGGGGAGCTGGGCTACACCTTC
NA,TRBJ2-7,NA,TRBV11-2,CASSPASQNDEQYF,TGTGCCAGCAGCCCTGCTTCGCAGAACGACGAGCAGTACTTC
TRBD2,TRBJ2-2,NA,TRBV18,CASSTTSGKGTGELFF,TGTGCCAGCTCAACCACTAGCGGGAAGGGGACCGGGGAGCTGTTTTTT
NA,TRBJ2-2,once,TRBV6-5,CASTLLATGELFF,TGTGCCAGCACCCTTCTAGCCACCGGGGAGCTGTTTTTT
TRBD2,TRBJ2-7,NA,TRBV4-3,CASSQSGTSGRIYEQYF,TGCGCCAGCAGCCAATCTGGGACTAGCGGGAGGATCTACGAGCAGTACTTC
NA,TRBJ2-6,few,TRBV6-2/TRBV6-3,CASSYSSRSGANVLTF,TGTGCCAGCAGTTACTCGAGCCGCTCTGGGGCCAACGTCCTGACTTTC
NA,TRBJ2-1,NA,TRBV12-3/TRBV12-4,CASSENGNEQFF,TGTGCCAGCAGTGAGAACGGCAATGAGCAGTTCTTC
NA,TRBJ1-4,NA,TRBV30,CAWSVTGILIGKLFF,TGTGCCTGGAGTGTCACGGGGATCCTTATTGGAAAACTGTTTTTT
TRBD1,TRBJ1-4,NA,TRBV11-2,CASSLSGGATNEKLFF,TGTGCCAGCAGCCTCTCAGGGGGTGCAACTAATGAAAAACTGTTTTTT
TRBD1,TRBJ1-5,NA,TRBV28,CASSFGTGGNQPQHF,TGTGCCAGCAGTTTTGGGACAGGCGGCAATCAGCCCCAGCATTTT
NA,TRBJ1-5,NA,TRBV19,CASTGAAGQPQHF,TGTGCCAGTACCGGCGCAGCAGGGCAGCCCCAGCATTTT
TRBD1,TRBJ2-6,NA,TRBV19,CASTSGTGKSGANVLTF,TGTGCCAGTACATCCGGGACAGGGAAATCTGGGGCCAACGTCCTGACTTTC
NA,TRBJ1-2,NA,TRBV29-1,CSSAGPNYGYTF,TGCTCGTCGGCGGGCCCTAACTATGGCTACACCTTC
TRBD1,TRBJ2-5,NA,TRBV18,CASSPEGGLETQYF,TGTGCCAGCTCACCCGAAGGGGGCTTGGAGACCCAGTACTTC
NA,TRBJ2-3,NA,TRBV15,CATSRDYSNPSTDTQYF,TGTGCCACCAGCAGAGATTACAGCAACCCTAGCACAGATACGCAGTATTTT